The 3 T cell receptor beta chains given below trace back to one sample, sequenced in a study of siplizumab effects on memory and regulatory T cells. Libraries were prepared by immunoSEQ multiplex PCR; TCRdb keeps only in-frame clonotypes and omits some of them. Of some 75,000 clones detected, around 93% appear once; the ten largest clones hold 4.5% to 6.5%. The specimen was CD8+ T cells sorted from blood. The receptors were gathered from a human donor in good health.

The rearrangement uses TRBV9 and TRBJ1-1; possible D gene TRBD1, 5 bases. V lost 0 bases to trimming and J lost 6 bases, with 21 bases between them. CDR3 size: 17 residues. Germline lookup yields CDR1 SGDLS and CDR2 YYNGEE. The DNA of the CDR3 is TGTGCCAGCAGCGTAGAGGCCGGATGGCCTTCGGGGGCTGAAGCTTTCTTT. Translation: CASSVEAGWPSGAEAFF.

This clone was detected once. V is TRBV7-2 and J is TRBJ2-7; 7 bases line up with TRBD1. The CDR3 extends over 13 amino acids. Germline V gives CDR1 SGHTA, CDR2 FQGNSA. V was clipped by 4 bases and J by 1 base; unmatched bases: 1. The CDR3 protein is CASSSGQSYEQYF. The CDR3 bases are TGTGCCAGCAGCTCGGGACAGTCCTACGAGCAGTACTTC.

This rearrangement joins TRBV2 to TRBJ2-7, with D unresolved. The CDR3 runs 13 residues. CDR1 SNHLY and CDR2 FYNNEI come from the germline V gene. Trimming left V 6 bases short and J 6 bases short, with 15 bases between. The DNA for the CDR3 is TGTGCCAGCAGGCAAGTCAGTTTAGGCGAGCAGTACTTC. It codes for CASRQVSLGEQYF.